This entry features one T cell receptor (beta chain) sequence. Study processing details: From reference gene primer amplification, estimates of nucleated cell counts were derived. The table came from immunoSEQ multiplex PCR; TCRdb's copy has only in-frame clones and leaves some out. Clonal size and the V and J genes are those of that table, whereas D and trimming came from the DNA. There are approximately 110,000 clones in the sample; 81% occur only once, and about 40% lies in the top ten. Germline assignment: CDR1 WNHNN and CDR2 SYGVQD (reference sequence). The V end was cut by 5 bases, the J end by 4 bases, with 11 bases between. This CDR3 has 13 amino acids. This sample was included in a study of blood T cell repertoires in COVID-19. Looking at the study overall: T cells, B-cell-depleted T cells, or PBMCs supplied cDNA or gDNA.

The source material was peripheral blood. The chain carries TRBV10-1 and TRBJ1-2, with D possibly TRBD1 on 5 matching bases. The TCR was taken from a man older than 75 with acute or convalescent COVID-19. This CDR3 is CASSPGQGYGYTF. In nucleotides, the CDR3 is TGCGCCAGCAGTCCCGGACAAGGCTATGGCTACACCTTC.